The 23 T cell receptor beta chains below were found in one sample sequenced in a study of human T cells and chemical hapten exposure. Time point meaning: pre-sensitization, week 0. Regarding treatment: therapeutic diphenylcyclopropenone sensitization with weekly scalp DPC. MiXCR, applied by TCRdb to the RACE reads, yields one record per CDR3 protein. The sample lists about 42,000 distinct CDR3 sequences, approximately 13% seen once, with about 5.7% in the top ten. The sequencing used whole blood, collected in connection with sensitization to the hapten diphenylcyclopropenone (DPC). These receptors originate from a woman aged 25 to 39 with alopecia areata. Some clones in this sample may be carry-over from other donors' samples.

The chain employs TRBV6-5 and TRBJ2-7; the D call may be TRBD1 or TRBD2 (6 bases each). The CDR3 is 15 residues long. V lost 4 bases and J lost 3, with 16 bases in between. Germline loops: CDR1 MNHEY, CDR2 SVGAGI. CDR3 nucleotide sequence: TGTGCCAGCAGTTTAAGACTAGGCAGGGGCTACGAGCAGTACTTC. It yields the protein CASSLRLGRGYEQYF.

This clonotype was counted a few times. The CDR3 DNA is TGTGCCAGCACCCCAGGGATGACAGATACGCAGTATTTT. As protein: CASTPGMTDTQYF. V usage is TRBV11-2 and J usage is TRBJ2-3; TRBD1 is a possible D gene (5 bases). Germline V gives CDR1 SGHAT, CDR2 FQNNGV. The CDR3 runs 13 residues. Deletions cut 7 bases from V and 3 bases from J, with 11 bases between.

By sample share, this clonotype is medium-sized (0.01 to 0.1%). The CDR3 sequence is CASSSAGTSGRGEQYF. CDR3 coding DNA: TGTGCCAGCAGCTCCGCCGGGACTAGCGGGAGAGGGGAGCAGTACTTC. The rearrangement joins TRBV7-6 to TRBJ2-7, with 14 bases that match TRBD2. V trimming: 4 bases; J trimming: 7 bases; junction bases outside the gene matches: 9. CDR3 length: 16 amino acids. CDR1 and CDR2 (germline): SGHVS, FNYEAQ.

This clonotype was recorded at least ten times. The chain employs TRBV4-3 and TRBJ2-3; the D gene is possibly TRBD2 (5 bases). Deletions cut 0 bases from V and 4 bases from J, with 11 bases between. CDR1 and CDR2 (germline): LGHNA, YSLEER. The CDR3 contains 15 residues. This CDR3 reads CASSQERTDSDTQYF. CDR3 sequence (DNA): TGCGCCAGCAGCCAAGAGCGGACGGACTCAGATACGCAGTATTTT.

This clonotype occurred many times. The rearrangement joins TRBV6-2 or TRBV6-3 to TRBJ2-3; TRBD2 is a possible D gene (5 bases). V lost 3 bases and J 4 bases, leaving 14 bases between the germline ends. This CDR3 comprises 15 residues. Germline V gene lookup returns CDR1 MNHEY and CDR2 SVGEGT. The CDR3 DNA reads as TGTGCCAGCAGTTATGAGAGCGGCAAGCCAGATACGCAGTATTTT. Its protein is CASSYESGKPDTQYF.

This clonotype was recorded at least ten times. The V gene is TRBV6-2 or TRBV6-3, the J gene TRBJ2-5; 8 bases align to TRBD2. CDR3 length: 20 residues. Losses at the gene ends were 2 bases for V and 0 bases for J; bases not matched to a gene: 17. CDR1 and CDR2 (germline): MNHEY, SVGEGT. This CDR3 is CASSYPYVGGGRQYQETQYF. CDR3 bases: TGTGCCAGCAGTTACCCCTACGTAGGCGGCGGGAGGCAGTACCAAGAGACCCAGTACTTC.

The sample holds many counts of this clonotype. The chain has TRBV7-9 and TRBJ1-4, with a possible D match to TRBD1 (5 bases). Between the trimmed V and J ends, which lost 4 bases and 7 bases, there was a span of 13 bases. In germline, CDR1 is SEHNR, CDR2 FQNEAQ (reference sequence). The CDR3 consists of 14 residues. The CDR3 loop is CASSSGGTGEKLFF. In DNA, the CDR3 is TGTGCCAGCAGCTCTGGGGGAACGGGTGAAAAACTGTTTTTT.

Only a few counts were recorded for this clonotype. The gene calls are TRBV2 and TRBJ2-1, with 11 bases fitting TRBD2. This CDR3 region has 15 residues. The V segment lost 7 bases and the J segment 7 bases; nucleotides outside the gene matches: 9. Per the germline V gene, CDR1 is SNHLY and CDR2 is FYNNEI. The CDR3, as DNA: TGTGCCAGCACTATAATCGGACTAGCGGGTAATGAGCAGTTCTTC. Translating it yields CASTIIGLAGNEQFF.

The sample holds a few counts of this clonotype. The rearrangement links TRBV6-5 to TRBJ1-4, with a tentative D call TRBD1 (5 bases). The CDR3 covers 15 residues. The V gene's germline CDR1 is MNHEY and CDR2 SVGAGI. Deletions cut 2 bases from V and 3 bases from J, with 10 bases between. CDR3 nucleotides: TGTGCCAGCAGTTACCTTTACAGGCCTAATGAAAAACTGTTTTTT. Translated, it gives CASSYLYRPNEKLFF.

Only a few counts were recorded for this clonotype. V and J are TRBV29-1 and TRBJ1-1; 11 positions match TRBD1. The junction had 4 bases not matched to a gene; V was cut back by 4 bases and J by 3 bases. The CDR3 has 14 residues. CDR1 is SQVTM, CDR2 ANQGSEA, per germline. The CDR3 sequence is CSVGTGGGDTEAFF. CDR3 bases: TGCAGCGTTGGGACAGGGGGCGGGGACACTGAAGCTTTCTTT. The whole variable domain, remainder taken from reference TRBV29-1 and TRBJ1-1, is SAVISQKPSRDICQRGTSLTIQCQVDSQVTMMFWYRQQPGQSLTLIATANQGSEATYESGFVIDKFPISRPNLTFSTLTVSNMSPEDSSIYLCSVGTGGGDTEAFFGQGTRLTVV.

This clonotype has a handful of counts. The V and J genes are TRBV7-9 and TRBJ2-5; D ambiguous. The CDR3 is made up of 13 amino acids. Germline V gives CDR1 SEHNR, CDR2 FQNEAQ (reference sequence). V was pared by 2 bases and J by 3 bases, with 7 bases between. CDR3 loop: CASSLPGKETQYF. As DNA, the CDR3 is TGTGCCAGCAGCTTACCGGGTAAAGAGACCCAGTACTTC.

With respect to this clonotype: This may stem from a read error, because a much larger clone lies one nucleotide away. The chain combines TRBV18 with TRBJ1-4; D possibly corresponds to TRBD1 (6 bases). V shed 6 bases and J shed 6 bases, with 17 bases lying between them. CDR1 is KGHSH and CDR2 is LQKENI in the germline V gene. The CDR3 contains 15 residues. The chain's CDR3 is CASSLRGAGYEKLFF. The CDR3 DNA follows: TGTGCCAGCTCTCTCAGGGGCGCAGGATATGAAAAACTGTTTTTT.

The CDR3 is CASSYQHLYSGRIYEQYF. The CDR3 region has the DNA TGTGCCAGCAGTTACCAGCATCTCTATAGCGGGAGGATCTACGAGCAGTACTTC. The rearrangement uses TRBV6-2 or TRBV6-3 and TRBJ2-7, with 10 bases aligning to TRBD2. This CDR3 is 18 amino acids long. Germline assignment: CDR1 MNHEY and CDR2 SVGEGT. After removal of 2 bases from V and 3 bases from J, the junction contained 13 bases not matched to a gene.

This clonotype was counted only a few times. The V call is TRBV7-2, the J call TRBJ2-2, with 8 bases lining up with TRBD1. Trimming at V came to 2 bases and at J to 7 bases, leaving 12 bases not matched to a gene. CDR1 is SGHTA and CDR2 is FQGNSA in the germline V gene. The CDR3 spans 17 residues. The CDR3 DNA is TGTGCCAGCAGCTTAATCGTACAGGGGGAAGGAGACGGGGAGCTGTTTTTT. Its translation: CASSLIVQGEGDGELFF.

This sequence joins TRBV28 and TRBJ2-3; either TRBD1 or TRBD2 may fit D (5 bases each). Trimming stripped 2 bases from V and 1 base from J, with 10 bases between. The CDR3 runs 15 residues. In germline, CDR1 is MDHEN, CDR2 SYDVKM. The CDR3 loop reads CASSLVQGGTDTQYF. The CDR3 DNA reads TGTGCCAGCAGTTTAGTGCAGGGAGGCACAGATACGCAGTATTTT.

This clonotype was picked up many times. This chain joins TRBV7-2 and TRBJ2-7; D is perhaps TRBD1 or TRBD2 (6 bases each). The V end was cut by 3 bases, the J end by 6 bases, with 9 bases between. This CDR3 contains 12 residues. Germline loops: CDR1 SGHTA, CDR2 FQGNSA. This chain's CDR3 is CASSFGGLEQYF. The CDR3 DNA reads TGTGCCAGCAGCTTTGGGGGGCTCGAGCAGTACTTC. Full variable domain (remainder filled in from reference TRBV7-2 and TRBJ2-7): GAGVSQSPSNKVTEKGKDVELRCDPISGHTALYWYRQSLGQGLEFLIYFQGNSAPDKSGLPSDRFSAERTGGSVSTLTIQRTQQEDSAVYLCASSFGGLEQYFGPGTRLTVT.

This clonotype was recorded many times. V and J are TRBV6-5 and TRBJ2-1; 11 bases are shared with TRBD2. The CDR3 has 20 residues. Germline V CDR1 and CDR2: MNHEY, SVGAGI. V lost 0 bases to trimming and J lost 6 bases; unmatched junction nucleotides: 16. CDR3 sequence reads: CASSYSRTELAGVGSNEQFF. The CDR3 nucleotides are TGTGCCAGCAGTTACTCGCGGACAGAACTAGCGGGAGTGGGGTCCAATGAGCAGTTCTTC.

This clonotype was seen repeatedly, ten times or more. This sequence joins TRBV4-2 and TRBJ2-2; D is perhaps TRBD1 (6 bases). The CDR3 sequence is 15 residues long. V lost 0 bases and J 5 bases, leaving 10 bases between the germline ends. CDR1 LGHNA and CDR2 YNFKEQ come from the germline V gene. The CDR3 reads CASSQETGMTGELFF. Written as DNA, the CDR3 is TGTGCCAGCAGCCAAGAAACAGGGATGACCGGGGAGCTGTTTTTT.

This clonotype was observed at least ten times. J is TRBJ2-4 and V is TRBV20-1; tentative D call: TRBD1 (6 bases). The germline CDR1 and CDR2 sequences are DFQATT and SNEGSKA (reference sequence). This CDR3 has 14 residues. Trimming left V 6 bases short and J 10 bases short, with 22 bases between. CDR3 sequence (DNA): TGCAGTGCCACAAGCGCGGACAGCGATAAAATTCAGTACTTC. Residues: CSATSADSDKIQYF.

As concerns this clonotype: With a much larger clone just one base away, this may be a read error. This chain uses TRBV7-9 with TRBJ2-1; 12 bases agree with TRBD2. The CDR3 consists of 16 residues. Germline lookup yields CDR1 SEHNR and CDR2 FQNEAQ (reference sequence). The CDR3 reads CVSSLGLAGSYNEQFF. The CDR3 nucleotides read TGTGTCAGCAGCTTGGGACTAGCGGGCTCCTACAATGAGCAGTTCTTC. Filled out from reference TRBV7-9 and TRBJ2-1, the complete variable domain reads DTGVSQNPRHKITKRGQNVTFRCDPISEHNRLYWYRQTLGQGPEFLTYFQNEAQLEKSRLLSDRFSAERPKGSFSTLEIQRTEQGDSAMYLCVSSLGLAGSYNEQFFGPGTRLTVL.

The V gene is TRBV7-9, the J gene TRBJ2-6; D not resolved. The CDR3 runs to 14 residues. Germline V gives CDR1 SEHNR, CDR2 FQNEAQ (reference sequence). V was shortened by 7 bases and J by 0 bases, with 7 bases between the two germline ends. For the CDR3, the DNA is TGTGCCAGCATGGGGAACTCTGGGGCCAACGTCCTGACTTTC. Protein product: CASMGNSGANVLTF.

This clonotype was recorded at least ten times. The V gene is TRBV20-1, the J gene TRBJ2-4; no firm D call. CDR3 length: 15 residues. Germline loops: CDR1 DFQATT, CDR2 SNEGSKA (reference sequence). V was cut by 8 bases and J by 0 bases, with 17 bases left in between. The CDR3: CSFHDWTLAKNIQYF. The CDR3 DNA follows: TGCAGTTTCCACGACTGGACCCTAGCCAAAAACATTCAGTACTTC.

The chain couples TRBV11-3 to TRBJ2-1, with D possibly being TRBD1 or TRBD2 (5 bases each). The germline CDR1 and CDR2 sequences are SGHNT and YENEEA. This CDR3 region has 13 residues. Trimming removed 3 bases at V and 6 bases at J, with 9 bases between. The CDR3 DNA reads as TGTGCCAGCAGCTTGGAGAGGGGCAATGAGCAGTTCTTC. This gives the protein CASSLERGNEQFF.